Below are 31 T cell receptor beta chains sequenced from a single sample in a study of radiation and T cells in renal cell carcinoma. Profiling relied on immunoSEQ multiplex PCR, and the TCRdb table lists in-frame clones only, not all of them. The data hold 100,000 to 150,000 clones, with approximately 85% observed a single time. Time point meaning: blood 2 weeks post-SBRT. The treatment was: 15 Gy SBRT to primary tumor, nephrectomy 4 weeks later. The sequenced sample was blood, obtained from a patient whose treatment included radiotherapy and nephrectomy. These receptors all stem from a man in his forties or fifties with renal cell carcinoma.

V gene TRBV2 combines with J gene TRBJ1-1; D may be TRBD1 (6 bases). CDR3 length: 13 residues. Per the germline V gene, CDR1 is SNHLY and CDR2 is FYNNEI. The V and J ends lost 7 bases and 4 bases respectively, with 13 bases between them. The CDR3 loop reads CASNPAGATEAFF. CDR3 in DNA: TGTGCCAGCAACCCAGCGGGGGCCACTGAAGCTTTCTTT.

This clone came up a few times. The chain couples TRBV7-2 to TRBJ2-7; D ambiguous. The CDR3 extends over 14 amino acids. Germline V gives CDR1 SGHTA, CDR2 FQGNSA. Trimming stripped 1 base from V and 0 bases from J, with 7 bases between. CDR3 loop: CASSLDPSSYEQYF. For the CDR3, the DNA is TGTGCCAGCAGCTTAGATCCGTCCTCCTACGAGCAGTACTTC.

This chain uses TRBV2 with TRBJ2-3; the D is unclear. Germline loops: CDR1 SNHLY, CDR2 FYNNEI. This CDR3 region has 15 residues. The V end was cut by 4 bases, the J end by 6 bases, with 17 bases between. The CDR3 bases are TGTGCCAGCAGTGGGTCCGGCGCCCCCGTGGATACGCAGTATTTT. This sequence encodes CASSGSGAPVDTQYF.

This chain connects TRBV9 to TRBJ2-5; D is unclear. Germline CDR1 SGDLS, CDR2 YYNGEE. The germline V and J ends were trimmed by 3 bases and 0 bases, with 6 bases remaining between them. The CDR3 consists of 13 residues. The CDR3 DNA follows: TGTGCCAGCAGCGGGGCTAACCAAGAGACCCAGTACTTC. Amino acids: CASSGANQETQYF.

The chain combines TRBV5-1 with TRBJ2-6; D is unclear. Trimming removed 6 bases from V and 2 bases from J, with 6 bases in between. Germline assignment: CDR1 SGHRS and CDR2 YFSETQ. The CDR3 has 13 amino acids. CDR3 DNA sequence: TGCGCCAGCACCCTACCTGGGGCCAACGTCCTGACTTTC. This encodes CASTLPGANVLTF.

The V and J genes are TRBV7-9 and TRBJ2-3; D is unclear. CDR3 size: 14 residues. The V and J ends lost 5 bases and 6 bases respectively, with 15 bases between them. Per germline, CDR1 SEHNR and CDR2 FQNEAQ (reference sequence). The DNA for the CDR3 is TGTGCCAGCAGCCGTGCACCGCTTTCGGATACGCAGTATTTT. Its translation: CASSRAPLSDTQYF.

V is TRBV7-9 and J is TRBJ2-3; tentatively, D is TRBD1 or TRBD2 (6 bases each). Trimming shortened V by 5 bases and J by 6 bases, and 15 bases separated the two germline ends. CDR1 is SEHNR and CDR2 is FQNEAQ in the germline V gene (reference sequence). The CDR3 is 14 amino acids. The CDR3 DNA reads as TGTGCCAGCAGCATCAGGAGGGGGGCCGATACGCAGTATTTT. This sequence encodes CASSIRRGADTQYF. The entire variable domain, with the rest obtained from reference TRBV7-9 and TRBJ2-3, is as follows: DTGVSQNPRHKITKRGQNVTFRCDPISEHNRLYWYRQTLGQGPEFLTYFQNEAQLEKSRLLSDRFSAERPKGSFSTLEIQRTEQGDSAMYLCASSIRRGADTQYFGPGTRLTVL.

This chain connects TRBV9 to TRBJ2-3; a weak D match, TRBD2 (6 bases). This CDR3 comprises 16 residues. The germline gives CDR1 SGDLS, CDR2 YYNGEE. Trimming removed 2 bases from V and 0 bases from J, with 13 bases in between. CDR3 DNA: TGTGCCAGCAGCGTTACGACTAGAACTAGCACAGATACGCAGTATTTT. Its protein is CASSVTTRTSTDTQYF.

The genes are TRBV19 and TRBJ2-7, with 10 nucleotides matching TRBD2. After removal of 4 bases from V and 3 bases from J, the junction contained 3 bases not matched to a gene. The CDR3 runs 14 residues. Germline V CDR1 and CDR2: LNHDA, SQIVND (reference sequence). The CDR3 sequence: CASSTTSGHYEQYF. The DNA of the CDR3 is TGTGCCAGTAGTACGACTAGCGGGCACTACGAGCAGTACTTC. Filled out from reference TRBV19 and TRBJ2-7, the complete variable domain reads DGGITQSPKYLFRKEGQNVTLSCEQNLNHDAMYWYRQDPGQGLRLIYYSQIVNDFQKGDIAEGYSVSREKKESFPLTVTSAQKNPTAFYLCASSTTSGHYEQYFGPGTRLTVT.

J is TRBJ2-1 and V is TRBV10-3, with 10 positions matching TRBD2. The CDR3 totals 21 residues. Germline trimming cut 0 bases from V and 7 bases from J; bases unmatched to any gene: 21. Germline-derived CDR1 and CDR2 are ENHRY and SYGVKD. The CDR3: CAISESSQAGGPGRSDNEQFF. The CDR3 DNA follows: TGTGCCATCAGTGAGTCGTCCCAAGCGGGGGGGCCGGGACGATCGGATAATGAGCAGTTCTTC.

The chain's CDR3 is CASSQTGIDNEQFF. DNA of the CDR3: TGCGCCAGCAGCCAGACAGGAATAGACAATGAGCAGTTCTTC. This chain joins TRBV4-3 and TRBJ2-1; D might be TRBD1 (6 bases). V was clipped by 3 bases and J by 5 bases, with 11 bases between them. Germline V CDR1 and CDR2: LGHNA, YSLEER. CDR3 length: 14 residues.

The genes are TRBV19 and TRBJ1-5, with a tentative D call TRBD1 (5 bases). The CDR3 spans 15 residues. Trimming left V 4 bases short and J 2 bases short, with 12 bases between. The V gene's germline CDR1 is LNHDA and CDR2 SQIVND (reference sequence). The CDR3 loop reads CASSRQRGGNQPQHF. DNA of the CDR3: TGTGCCAGTAGTAGACAGCGGGGCGGCAATCAGCCCCAGCATTTT.

This chain links TRBV5-4 with TRBJ2-7, with TRBD1 identical over 7 bases. CDR1 and CDR2 from the germline V gene are SGHNT and YYREEE (reference sequence). CDR3 length equals 16 residues. Germline trimming cut 4 bases from V and 2 bases from J; bases unmatched to any gene: 12. CDR3 nucleotide sequence: TGTGCCAGCAGCCTCTTAACCGGGACAGTAACCTACGAGCAGTACTTC. Amino acid sequence: CASSLLTGTVTYEQYF. Full variable domain (missing parts from reference TRBV5-4 and TRBJ2-7): ETGVTQSPTHLIKTRGQQVTLRCSSQSGHNTVSWYQQALGQGPQFIFQYYREEENGRGNFPPRFSGLQFPNYSSELNVNALELDDSALYLCASSLLTGTVTYEQYFGPGTRLTVT.

The chain employs TRBV7-2 and TRBJ2-1, with 7 nucleotides matching TRBD2. There are 16 residues in the CDR3. The germline V gene has CDR1 SGHTA and CDR2 FQGNSA. After removal of 5 bases from V and 4 bases from J, the junction contained 11 bases not matched to a gene. The CDR3 protein is CASSPLAGEGYNEQFF. In DNA form, the CDR3 reads TGTGCCAGCAGCCCCTTGGCGGGAGAAGGGTACAATGAGCAGTTCTTC.

The chain employs TRBV7-2 and TRBJ2-6; D not resolved. The CDR3 spans 15 residues. Germline V gene lookup returns CDR1 SGHTA and CDR2 FQGNSA. V lost 5 bases and J lost 2, with 10 bases in between. This chain's CDR3 is CASSPLGTGANVLTF. The CDR3 nucleotides are TGTGCCAGCAGCCCCCTGGGGACTGGGGCCAACGTCCTGACTTTC. Using reference TRBV7-2 and TRBJ2-6 for the parts outside the CDR3, the full variable domain is GAGVSQSPSNKVTEKGKDVELRCDPISGHTALYWYRQSLGQGLEFLIYFQGNSAPDKSGLPSDRFSAERTGGSVSTLTIQRTQQEDSAVYLCASSPLGTGANVLTFGAGSRLTVL.

The genes are TRBV27 and TRBJ2-3, with 14 positions matching TRBD2. Looked up from germline, CDR1 is MNHEY and CDR2 is SMNVEV (reference sequence). The CDR3 loop spans 19 amino acids. The V gene end was trimmed by 0 bases and the J gene end by 0 bases; junction bases not matched to a gene: 5. The CDR3 reads CASSLSLGLAGGSTDTQYF. CDR3 in DNA: TGTGCCAGCAGTTTATCCCTCGGACTAGCGGGGGGTAGCACAGATACGCAGTATTTT.

The chain links TRBV4-1 to TRBJ1-1; D is possibly TRBD1 (5 bases). The germline V gene encodes CDR1 MGHRA and CDR2 YSYEKL. Trimming shortened V by 4 bases and J by 4 bases, and 13 bases separated the two germline ends. This CDR3 region has 14 residues. Here the CDR3 reads CASSPGRGRTEAFF. CDR3 nucleotides: TGCGCCAGCAGCCCCGGTAGGGGCCGCACTGAAGCTTTCTTT.

The chain uses TRBV29-1 and TRBJ2-3; TRBD1 might be the D (5 bases). Trimming cost V 3 bases and J 1 base, with 8 bases left between them. Germline V gene data show CDR1 as SQVTM and CDR2 as ANQGSEA. This CDR3 region has 13 residues. CDR3 DNA: TGCAGCGTTGACCAGGGTGGCACAGATACGCAGTATTTT. Its protein is CSVDQGGTDTQYF.

The chain recombines TRBV29-1 with TRBJ2-2; 8 nucleotides match TRBD1. This CDR3 region has 13 residues. V shed 6 bases, J shed 7 bases, and the junction held 7 bases outside the gene matches. CDR1 and CDR2 (germline): SQVTM, ANQGSEA. CDR3: CSVRTGRGGELFF. The DNA of the CDR3 is TGCAGCGTACGGACAGGGCGTGGCGGGGAGCTGTTTTTT.

The chain couples TRBV18 to TRBJ2-3, with TRBD1 matching 11 bases. The CDR3 runs 16 residues. The V segment lost 3 bases and the J segment 3 bases; nucleotides outside the gene matches: 5. Germline CDR1 and CDR2: KGHSH and LQKENI. CDR3 sequence reads: CASSPIGTGGTDTQYF. The DNA of the CDR3 is TGTGCCAGCTCACCGATTGGGACAGGGGGGACAGATACGCAGTATTTT.

The chain combines TRBV7-8 with TRBJ2-3; 14 bases align to TRBD2. V shed 5 bases, J shed 2 bases, and the junction held 6 bases outside the gene matches. The CDR3 consists of 17 residues. The V gene's germline CDR1 is SGHVS and CDR2 FQNEAQ. CDR3 sequence: CASSQRTSGGLTDTQYF. The CDR3 DNA reads TGTGCCAGCAGCCAAAGGACTAGCGGGGGGCTCACAGATACGCAGTATTTT.

This chain links TRBV28 with TRBJ1-6; tentatively, D is TRBD1 (5 bases). CDR1 and CDR2 (germline): MDHEN, SYDVKM. The V gene lost 7 bases and the J gene lost 5 bases, with 12 bases spanning the gap. CDR3 length equals 14 residues. The CDR3, as DNA: TGTGCCAGCATTACAGGAATGAATAATTCACCCCTCCACTTT. Translation gives CASITGMNNSPLHF. Drawing the rest from reference TRBV28 and TRBJ1-6, the complete variable domain is DVKVTQSSRYLVKRTGEKVFLECVQDMDHENMFWYRQDPGLGLRLIYFSYDVKMKEKGDIPEGYSVSREKKERFSLILESASTNQTSMYLCASITGMNNSPLHFGNGTRLTVT.

This rearrangement joins TRBV4-1 to TRBJ2-1, with D uncertain. The CDR3 is 11 residues long. The V end was cut by 0 bases, the J end by 9 bases, with 3 bases between. Germline V gives CDR1 MGHRA, CDR2 YSYEKL. The CDR3 region has the DNA TGCGCCAGCAGCCAAGAAGTTGAGCAGTTCTTC. This gives the protein CASSQEVEQFF.

This clone has a single count. The rearrangement uses TRBV28 and TRBJ2-3, with 10 bases identical to TRBD2. With V trimmed by 3 bases and J by 5 bases, 5 bases remained unmatched. Per germline, CDR1 MDHEN and CDR2 SYDVKM. This CDR3 contains 15 residues. In nucleotides, the CDR3 is TGTGCCAGCAGTTTTTTTAGCGGGGGGAAAGATACGCAGTATTTT. The encoded protein is CASSFFSGGKDTQYF.

The chain uses TRBV30 and TRBJ1-1; D uncertain. Trimming removed 0 bases from V and 8 bases from J, with 10 bases in between. The CDR3 has 12 residues. CDR1 is GTSNPN, CDR2 SVGIG, per germline (reference sequence). The CDR3 here is CAWSVSIWEAFF. Here the CDR3 DNA reads TGTGCCTGGAGTGTAAGTATTTGGGAAGCTTTCTTT.

This clone was found once. The CDR3 loop is CASSFGTSVNTGELFF. For the CDR3, the DNA is TGCGCCAGCAGCTTCGGGACTAGCGTTAACACCGGGGAGCTGTTTTTT. V is TRBV5-1 and J is TRBJ2-2, with TRBD2 identical over 10 bases. The length of the CDR3 is 16 residues. The trim removed 2 bases at V and 2 bases at J, leaving 3 bases unmatched. The V gene's germline CDR1 is SGHRS and CDR2 YFSETQ.

This clone was found once. The chain employs TRBV29-1 and TRBJ2-1; 9 bases are a match to TRBD1. CDR1 is SQVTM and CDR2 is ANQGSEA in the germline V gene. V was pared by 4 bases and J by 6 bases, with 4 bases of the junction left unmatched. This CDR3 region has 13 residues. Here the CDR3 reads CSVGPTGGNEQFF. The CDR3 nucleotides read TGCAGCGTTGGACCGACAGGGGGCAATGAGCAGTTCTTC.

This clone has only one observation. J is TRBJ1-2 and V is TRBV28; tentatively, D is TRBD1 (5 bases). Per germline, CDR1 MDHEN and CDR2 SYDVKM. V was pared by 3 bases and J by 7 bases, with 12 bases between. The CDR3 sequence is 13 residues long. The CDR3 reads CASSLLARGGYTF. The CDR3 DNA reads TGTGCCAGCAGTTTGCTGGCGAGGGGTGGCTACACCTTC.

This clone was detected only a few times. This sequence joins TRBV6-1 and TRBJ2-7, with 11 bases identical to TRBD1. CDR1 MNHNS and CDR2 SASEGT come from the germline V gene. This CDR3 is 14 amino acids long. J was trimmed by 2 bases and V by 8 bases; bases with no gene match: 5. The CDR3 bases are TGTGCCAGCGGGGGACAGGGGGTCGCCTACGAGCAGTACTTC. Its translation: CASGGQGVAYEQYF.

The rearrangement links TRBV28 to TRBJ1-3, with 10 positions matching TRBD1. Germline loops: CDR1 MDHEN, CDR2 SYDVKM. This CDR3 contains 16 residues. Losses at the gene ends were 4 bases for V and 2 bases for J; bases not matched to a gene: 5. The CDR3 sequence: CASSSSGTGAGNTIYF. In DNA, the CDR3 is TGTGCCAGCAGTTCGTCCGGGACAGGGGCTGGAAACACCATATATTTT.

J is TRBJ1-1 and V is TRBV7-9; D is unclear. This CDR3 is built from 15 residues. V shed 1 base and J shed 3 bases, with 12 bases lying between them. From germline, CDR1 is SEHNR and CDR2 FQNEAQ (reference sequence). CDR3 sequence (DNA): TGTGCCAGCAGCTTAGATGCCGTGGGAGACACTGAAGCTTTCTTT. Protein sequence: CASSLDAVGDTEAFF.